The rows below give T cell receptor beta chains drawn from one sample of a study of shared T cell receptors in the human thymus. The assay was immunoSEQ multiplex PCR, and TCRdb's table has in-frame clones only and misses some. The sample records about 400,000 clones, 85% to 95% being singletons. The sequenced sample consisted of thymocytes. The receptors here all came from a human donor. Both conserved end residues are part of each CDR3. Fields, in order: D gene, clone size, V gene, J gene, CDR3 protein, CDR3 DNA. The D gene is left open where the match is weak. Only some rows state a clone size, as once, few, many or a class for expanded clones.

NA	NA	TRBV5-4	TRBJ2-3	CASSTNREPPGDTQYF	TGTGCCAGCAGCACGAACCGGGAGCCCCCGGGAGATACGCAGTATTTT
NA	once	TRBV27	TRBJ2-1	CASRASMGNEQFF	TGTGCCAGCAGAGCTTCTATGGGGAATGAGCAGTTCTTC
TRBD2	NA	TRBV6-5	TRBJ2-3	CASSYASGSTDTQYF	TGTGCCAGCAGTTACGCTAGCGGGAGCACAGATACGCAGTATTTT
NA	NA	TRBV30	TRBJ2-7	CAWSKLRYEQYF	TGTGCCTGGAGTAAACTACGGTACGAGCAGTACTTC
NA	NA	TRBV11-2	TRBJ2-5	CASSFLAAQETQYF	TGTGCCAGCAGCTTCTTAGCGGCCCAAGAGACCCAGTACTTC
TRBD2	once	TRBV14	TRBJ2-7	CASSQSMEAGGNEQYF	TGTGCCAGCAGCCAGAGCATGGAAGCGGGAGGGAACGAGCAGTACTTC
TRBD1	once	TRBV5-8	TRBJ1-1	CASSPPPFRDSDYEAFF	TGTGCCAGCAGCCCACCCCCCTTCAGGGACAGCGACTATGAAGCTTTCTTT
NA	NA	TRBV27	TRBJ2-2	CASSSLGHTNTGELFF	TGTGCCAGCAGTTCCCTGGGACACACGAACACCGGGGAGCTGTTTTTT
TRBD2	NA	TRBV7-2	TRBJ2-7	CASSLVQTSGSRYEQYF	TGTGCCAGCAGCTTAGTACAGACTAGCGGGAGTCGATACGAGCAGTACTTC
TRBD1	NA	TRBV7-9	TRBJ2-1	CASSFNRQGSTHEQFF	TGTGCCAGCAGCTTCAACCGACAGGGCTCGACGCATGAGCAGTTCTTC
TRBD2	NA	TRBV5-6	TRBJ2-5	CASSLGLANNPEETQYF	TGTGCCAGCAGCTTGGGACTAGCCAACAACCCTGAAGAGACCCAGTACTTC
TRBD1	NA	TRBV18	TRBJ1-5	CASSPPSDRGHNQPQHF	TGTGCCAGCTCACCACCGTCGGACAGGGGGCACAATCAGCCCCAGCATTTT
NA	NA	TRBV2	TRBJ1-2	CASRQNFPNYGYTF	TGTGCCAGCAGGCAGAATTTCCCCAACTATGGCTACACCTTC
TRBD2	NA	TRBV5-8	TRBJ2-1	CASSMTSGAGNEQFF	TGTGCCAGCAGCATGACTAGCGGGGCGGGCAATGAGCAGTTCTTC
NA	NA	TRBV5-4	TRBJ2-1	CASSFLQDPYNEQFF	TGTGCCAGCAGCTTTTTACAGGACCCCTACAATGAGCAGTTCTTC
NA	NA	TRBV6-4	TRBJ2-7	CASSDSEQYF	TGTGCCAGCAGTGACTCTGAGCAGTACTTC
NA	NA	TRBV7-9	TRBJ2-5	CASSWGTPETQYF	TGTGCCAGCAGCTGGGGGACACCGGAGACCCAGTACTTC
TRBD2	NA	TRBV6-5	TRBJ2-1	CASKSGSPPPEQFF	TGTGCCAGCAAAAGCGGGAGCCCCCCCCCTGAGCAGTTCTTC
NA	NA	TRBV14	TRBJ2-5	CASSSGPPKGQETQYF	TGTGCCAGCAGTTCCGGGCCGCCTAAAGGGCAAGAGACCCAGTACTTC
TRBD1	NA	TRBV6-6	TRBJ1-5	CASSLDRGQIQPQHF	TGTGCCAGCAGCTTAGACAGGGGGCAAATTCAGCCCCAGCATTTT
NA	NA	TRBV9	TRBJ2-3	CASSALQGRTDTQYF	TGTGCCAGCAGCGCCCTACAGGGTCGGACAGATACGCAGTATTTT
TRBD2	NA	TRBV10-3	TRBJ2-2	CAISVDGRTGELFF	TGTGCCATCAGTGTTGACGGGAGGACCGGGGAGCTGTTTTTT
NA	NA	TRBV27	TRBJ1-1	CASSLRLGFTEAFF	TGTGCCAGCAGTTTAAGACTGGGGTTCACTGAAGCTTTCTTT
NA	NA	TRBV7-6	TRBJ2-7	CASSPLAREQYF	TGTGCCAGCAGCCCCTTGGCTCGGGAGCAGTACTTC
NA	NA	TRBV7-2	TRBJ2-7	CASSSMDFYEQYF	TGTGCCAGCAGCTCCATGGACTTCTACGAGCAGTACTTC
TRBD2	once	TRBV28	TRBJ2-1	CASSLPGLAGVPYNEQFF	TGTGCCAGCAGTCTACCCGGACTAGCGGGAGTCCCCTACAATGAGCAGTTCTTC
NA	NA	TRBV28	TRBJ2-1	CASRRWGLDNEQFF	TGTGCCAGCAGGCGGTGGGGCTTAGACAATGAGCAGTTCTTC
TRBD2	NA	TRBV5-4	TRBJ2-5	CASSLEGGQETQYF	TGTGCCAGCAGCTTGGAGGGAGGGCAAGAGACCCAGTACTTC
NA	NA	TRBV27	TRBJ2-2	CASSFGAGELFF	TGTGCCAGCAGTTTTGGGGCCGGGGAGCTGTTTTTT
NA	NA	TRBV4-1	TRBJ2-3	CASSQADTQYF	TGCGCCAGCAGCCAGGCAGATACGCAGTATTTT
NA	NA	TRBV18	TRBJ2-1	CASSQGGPGGNEQFF	TGTGCCAGCTCACAAGGGGGGCCAGGGGGGAATGAGCAGTTCTTC
NA	NA	TRBV6-5	TRBJ2-7	CATRGRGYEQYF	TGTGCCACCCGGGGAAGGGGCTACGAGCAGTACTTC
NA	once	TRBV4-1	TRBJ2-1	CASSQAPSASSYNEQFF	TGCGCCAGCAGCCAAGCCCCTAGCGCTAGCTCCTACAATGAGCAGTTCTTC
NA	NA	TRBV18	TRBJ2-7	CASSNDKPYNWKQYF	TGTGCCAGCTCAAACGATAAACCTTATAATTGGAAGCAGTACTTC
TRBD1	NA	TRBV27	TRBJ1-2	CASSRDRDYGYTF	TGTGCCAGCAGTAGAGACAGGGATTATGGCTACACCTTC
NA	NA	TRBV19	TRBJ1-5	CASETRRNQPQHF	TGTGCCAGTGAAACCAGGAGAAATCAGCCCCAGCATTTT
TRBD1	once	TRBV30	TRBJ2-5	CAWNKRQGRGETQYF	TGTGCCTGGAATAAAAGACAGGGAAGAGGGGAGACCCAGTACTTC
NA	NA	TRBV27	TRBJ2-3	CASTRDLATDTQYF	TGTGCCAGCACGAGGGACCTCGCCACAGATACGCAGTATTTT
NA	NA	TRBV5-6	TRBJ1-1	CASSLNGREGTEAFF	TGTGCCAGCAGCTTGAACGGCAGGGAAGGCACTGAAGCTTTCTTT
NA	NA	TRBV30	TRBJ1-4	CAWSVRGRSNEKLFF	TGTGCCTGGAGTGTACGGGGGCGGAGTAATGAAAAACTGTTTTTT
NA	once	TRBV4-3	TRBJ2-2	CASSQGRALGLGELFF	TGCGCCAGCAGCCAAGGTCGGGCCCTAGGGTTGGGGGAGCTGTTTTTT
NA	NA	TRBV5-1	TRBJ2-7	CASSLWSEDAYEQYF	TGCGCCAGCAGCTTGTGGAGTGAAGACGCCTACGAGCAGTACTTC
TRBD2	NA	TRBV27	TRBJ2-1	CASSSKSRAGGPSYNEQFF	TGTGCCAGCAGTTCGAAAAGTAGGGCGGGAGGTCCTTCCTACAATGAGCAGTTCTTC
TRBD2	NA	TRBV14	TRBJ2-3	CASSPDTGLAGGSSRTDTQYF	TGTGCCAGCAGCCCTGACACCGGACTAGCGGGAGGCTCCAGTCGCACAGATACGCAGTATTTT
NA	NA	TRBV4-1	TRBJ1-4	CASSPPRGDEKLFF	TGCGCCAGCAGCCCCCCTCGGGGTGATGAAAAACTGTTTTTT
NA	NA	TRBV7-7	TRBJ2-3	CASSEESADTDTQYF	TGTGCTAGCAGCGAGGAATCCGCTGACACAGATACGCAGTATTTT
NA	NA	TRBV2	TRBJ2-6	CASRAPEANVLTF	TGTGCCAGCAGGGCCCCGGAGGCCAACGTCCTGACTTTC
TRBD2	NA	TRBV27	TRBJ2-3	CASSLVLAGDTQYF	TGTGCCAGCAGTTTAGTTCTAGCGGGAGATACGCAGTATTTT
TRBD1	NA	TRBV19	TRBJ1-1	CASSEGQGAFTEAFF	TGTGCCAGTAGTGAAGGACAGGGGGCTTTCACTGAAGCTTTCTTT
NA	NA	TRBV29-1	TRBJ1-4	CSVEGEEKLFF	TGCAGCGTTGAAGGGGAGGAAAAACTGTTTTTT
TRBD2	NA	TRBV28	TRBJ2-5	CASSPVRGGETQYF	TGTGCCAGCAGCCCAGTAAGGGGAGGGGAGACCCAGTACTTC
NA	NA	TRBV30	TRBJ1-1	CAWSIQGEAFF	TGTGCCTGGAGTATACAGGGTGAAGCTTTCTTT
NA	NA	TRBV12-5	TRBJ2-3	CASATTGPKNTDTQYF	TGTGCTAGTGCCACTACCGGACCAAAGAACACAGATACGCAGTATTTT
TRBD2	NA	TRBV30	TRBJ2-1	CAWLTSGRGEQFF	TGTGCCTGGCTAACTAGCGGGAGAGGTGAGCAGTTCTTC